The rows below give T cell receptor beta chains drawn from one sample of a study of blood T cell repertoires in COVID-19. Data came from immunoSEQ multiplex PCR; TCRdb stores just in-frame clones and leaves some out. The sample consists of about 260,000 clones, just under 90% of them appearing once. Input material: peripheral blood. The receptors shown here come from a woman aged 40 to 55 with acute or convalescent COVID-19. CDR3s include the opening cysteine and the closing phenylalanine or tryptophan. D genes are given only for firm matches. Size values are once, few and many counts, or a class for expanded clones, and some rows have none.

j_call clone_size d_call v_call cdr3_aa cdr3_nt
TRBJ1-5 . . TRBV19 CASSIYNQPQHF TGTGCCAGTAGTATCTATAATCAGCCCCAGCATTTT
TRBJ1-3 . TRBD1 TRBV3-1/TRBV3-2 CASSHTGVDGNTIYF TGTGCCAGCAGCCATACAGGGGTGGATGGAAACACCATATATTTT
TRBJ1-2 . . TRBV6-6 CASSYSGDRGGYTF TGTGCCAGCAGTTACTCAGGGGATCGAGGTGGCTACACCTTC
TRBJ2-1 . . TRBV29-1 CSVEVSANGYNEQFF TGCAGCGTTGAGGTTTCCGCTAACGGGTACAATGAGCAGTTCTTC
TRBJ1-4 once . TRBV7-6 CASSPRDRTELFF TGTGCCAGCAGTCCCAGAGACAGGACCGAACTGTTTTTT
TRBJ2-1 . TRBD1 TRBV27 CASHTYTQGEQFF TGTGCCAGCCACACCTACACACAGGGGGAGCAGTTCTTC
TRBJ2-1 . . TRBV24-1 CATSESDRYEQFF TGTGCCACCAGTGAGTCCGACAGATACGAGCAGTTCTTC
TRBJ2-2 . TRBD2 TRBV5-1 CASSQGLAGGLGTGELFF TGCGCCAGCAGCCAAGGACTAGCGGGGGGCCTAGGCACCGGGGAGCTGTTTTTT
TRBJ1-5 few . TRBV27 CASSHTGNQPQHF TGTGCCAGCAGCCATACAGGGAATCAGCCCCAGCATTTT
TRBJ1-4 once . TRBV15 CATSRGRGPGSEKLFF TGTGCCACCAGCAGAGGGAGGGGACCCGGATCGGAAAAACTGTTTTTT
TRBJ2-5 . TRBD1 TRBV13 CASSLGMGQRQETQYF TGTGCCAGCAGCTTAGGGATGGGACAGAGACAAGAGACCCAGTACTTC
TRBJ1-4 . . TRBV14 CASSQVFPVTNEKLFF TGTGCCAGCAGCCAAGTATTTCCCGTAACTAATGAAAAACTGTTTTTT
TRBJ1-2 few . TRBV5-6 CASSLPGSAYGYTF TGTGCCAGCAGCTTGCCAGGGTCGGCCTATGGCTACACCTTC
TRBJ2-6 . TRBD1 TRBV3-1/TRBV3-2 CASSREGAYHSGANVLTF TGTGCCAGCAGCCGAGAGGGGGCATATCACTCTGGGGCCAACGTCCTGACTTTC
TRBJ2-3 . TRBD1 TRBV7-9 CASSLTGTGGTDTQYF TGTGCCAGCAGCCTAACCGGGACAGGGGGCACAGATACGCAGTATTTT
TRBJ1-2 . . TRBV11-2 CASASANDRNYGYTF TGTGCCAGCGCTTCCGCCAACGACAGGAACTATGGCTACACCTTC
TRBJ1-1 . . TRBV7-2 CASSPWARTDTEAFF TGTGCCAGCAGCCCATGGGCCCGCACTGACACTGAAGCTTTCTTT
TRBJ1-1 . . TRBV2 CASRAGYMNTEAFF TGTGCCAGCAGGGCGGGCTACATGAACACTGAAGCTTTCTTT
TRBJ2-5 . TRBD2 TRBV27 CASSPPGGYQETQYF TGTGCCAGCAGCCCCCCCGGGGGGTACCAAGAGACCCAGTACTTC
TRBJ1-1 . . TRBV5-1 CASSLGQLGYTEAFF TGCGCCAGCAGCTTGGGACAGCTCGGATATACTGAAGCTTTCTTT
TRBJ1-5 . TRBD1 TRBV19 CASSVPGQGVYSNQPQHF TGTGCCAGTAGTGTTCCGGGACAGGGGGTTTATAGCAATCAGCCCCAGCATTTT
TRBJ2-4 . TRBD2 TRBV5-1 CASSLQGLAGGLAAKNIQYF TGCGCCAGCAGCTTACAGGGACTAGCGGGGGGCCTTGCAGCCAAAAACATTCAGTACTTC
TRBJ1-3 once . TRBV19 CASTHLIGRGNTIYF TGTGCCAGTACCCACCTGATAGGGAGGGGAAACACCATATATTTT
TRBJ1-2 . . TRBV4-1 CASSRPEPREGYGYTF TGCGCCAGCAGCCGTCCTGAGCCCAGGGAAGGCTATGGCTACACCTTC
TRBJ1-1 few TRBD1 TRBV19 CASRTRRDRGPNTEAFF TGTGCCAGTCGTACGCGCCGGGACAGGGGCCCGAACACTGAAGCTTTCTTT
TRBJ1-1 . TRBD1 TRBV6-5 CASSYGSGTAIEAFF TGTGCCAGCAGTTACGGCTCCGGGACAGCGATCGAAGCTTTCTTT
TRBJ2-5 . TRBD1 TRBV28 CASRGVTGGWETQYF TGTGCCAGCAGGGGGGTAACAGGGGGTTGGGAGACCCAGTACTTC
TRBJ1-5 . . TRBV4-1 CASSPITGFEPQHF TGCGCCAGCAGCCCTATTACGGGTTTCGAGCCCCAGCATTTT
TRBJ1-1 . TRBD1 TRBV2 CASRKRQGYMNTEAFF TGTGCCAGCAGAAAAAGACAGGGTTACATGAACACTGAAGCTTTCTTT
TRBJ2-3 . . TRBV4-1 CASSQGRLGSTDTQYF TGCGCCAGCAGCCAAGGTCGACTAGGATCCACAGATACGCAGTATTTT
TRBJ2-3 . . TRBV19 CASAGGVIFTDTQYF TGTGCCAGCGCCGGGGGAGTGATTTTCACAGATACGCAGTATTTT
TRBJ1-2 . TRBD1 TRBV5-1 CASSLGSGTGQDYGYTF TGCGCCAGCAGCTTGGGGTCCGGGACAGGGCAGGACTATGGCTACACCTTC
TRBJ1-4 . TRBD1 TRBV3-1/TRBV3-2 CASSHPGGGNEKLFF TGTGCCAGCAGCCACCCAGGGGGCGGGAATGAAAAACTGTTTTTT
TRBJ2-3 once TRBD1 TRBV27 CASSWAPTGGGTDTQYF TGTGCCAGCAGTTGGGCCCCGACAGGGGGGGGCACAGATACGCAGTATTTT